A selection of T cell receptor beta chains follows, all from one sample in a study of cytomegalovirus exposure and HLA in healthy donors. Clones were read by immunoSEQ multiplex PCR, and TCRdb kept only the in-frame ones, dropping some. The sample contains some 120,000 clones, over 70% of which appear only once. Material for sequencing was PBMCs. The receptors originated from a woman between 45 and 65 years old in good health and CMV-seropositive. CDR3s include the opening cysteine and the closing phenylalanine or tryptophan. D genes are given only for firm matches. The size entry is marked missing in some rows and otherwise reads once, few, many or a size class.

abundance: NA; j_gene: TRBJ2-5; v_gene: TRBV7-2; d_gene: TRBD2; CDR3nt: TGTGCCAGCAGCTTAGTCAACGGGAGGGCCCCGGAGACCCAGTACTTC; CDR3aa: CASSLVNGRAPETQYF
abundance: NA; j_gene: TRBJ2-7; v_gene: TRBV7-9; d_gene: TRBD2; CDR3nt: TGTGCCAGCAGCCCCCAGACTAGCGGCTACGAGCAGTACTTC; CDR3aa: CASSPQTSGYEQYF
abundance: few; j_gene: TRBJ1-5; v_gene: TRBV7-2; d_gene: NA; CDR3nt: TGTGCCAGCAGCTTAGTGAGCGATCAGCCCCAGCATTTT; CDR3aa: CASSLVSDQPQHF
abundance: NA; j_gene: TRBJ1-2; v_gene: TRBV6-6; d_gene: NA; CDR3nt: TGTGCCAGCAGTTCAGAAAGGGGTGGCTACACCTTC; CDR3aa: CASSSERGGYTF
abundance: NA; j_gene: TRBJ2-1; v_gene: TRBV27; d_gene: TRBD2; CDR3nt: TGTGCCAGCAGTGTAGCCTGGCGGGAGGGCGTGCAGTTCTTC; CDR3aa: CASSVAWREGVQFF
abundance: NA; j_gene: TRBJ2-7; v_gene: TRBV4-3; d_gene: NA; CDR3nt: TGCGCCAGCAGCCAAGTCAGGGGAAGTGGGCAGTACTTC; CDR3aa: CASSQVRGSGQYF
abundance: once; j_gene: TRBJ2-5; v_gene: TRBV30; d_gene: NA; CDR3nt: TGTGCGTTGGGGGAGGAAAGTGGGCGGGAGACCCAGTACTTC; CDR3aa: CALGEESGRETQYF
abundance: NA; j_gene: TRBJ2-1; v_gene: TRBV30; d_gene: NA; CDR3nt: TGTGCCTTCCCCACAGCTAGTCGGGGTGAGCAGTTCTTC; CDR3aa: CAFPTASRGEQFF
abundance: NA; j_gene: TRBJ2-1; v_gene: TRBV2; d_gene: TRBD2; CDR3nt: TGTGCCAGCAGGGCAGGGACTAGCGGGAGAAGCTCCTACAATGAGCAGTTCTTC; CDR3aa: CASRAGTSGRSSYNEQFF
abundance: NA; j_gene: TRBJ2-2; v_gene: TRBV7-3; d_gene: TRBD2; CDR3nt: TGTGCCAGCAGCTACGGGGGACTAGCGGTCCCCGGGGAGCTGTTTTTT; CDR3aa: CASSYGGLAVPGELFF
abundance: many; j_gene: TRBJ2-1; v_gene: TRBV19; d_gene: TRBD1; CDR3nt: TGTGCCAGCACAGGACAGGGAAATTACAATGAGCAGTTCTTC; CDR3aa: CASTGQGNYNEQFF
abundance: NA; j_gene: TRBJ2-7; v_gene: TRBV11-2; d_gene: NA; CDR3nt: TGTGCCAGCAGCTTAGGGAGGGTTTACGGCGAGCAGTACTTC; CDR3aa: CASSLGRVYGEQYF
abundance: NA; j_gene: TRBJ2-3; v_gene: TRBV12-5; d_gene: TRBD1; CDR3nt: TGTGCTAGTGGTCCCAGGACAGGGCGGAGGGTGGATACGCAGTATTTT; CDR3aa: CASGPRTGRRVDTQYF
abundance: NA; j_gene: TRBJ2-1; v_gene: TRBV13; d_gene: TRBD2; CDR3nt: TGTGCCAGCAGCTCCGGGACTAGCGGTCTACAGGGGCAGTTCTTC; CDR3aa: CASSSGTSGLQGQFF
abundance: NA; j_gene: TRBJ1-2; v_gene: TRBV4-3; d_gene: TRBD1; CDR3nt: TGCGCCAGCAGCCAACACAGGGGTCGTGGCTACACCTTC; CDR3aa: CASSQHRGRGYTF
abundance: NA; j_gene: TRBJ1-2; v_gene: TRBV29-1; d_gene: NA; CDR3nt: TGCAGCGTTGAAGCCCAGGGTGGTGGCTACACCTTC; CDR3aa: CSVEAQGGGYTF
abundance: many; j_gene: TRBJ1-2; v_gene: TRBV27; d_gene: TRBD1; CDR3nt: TGTGCCGGCGGGTGTCGGGACAGACCTCTAGCTAACTATGGCTACACCTTC; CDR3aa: CAGGCRDRPLANYGYTF
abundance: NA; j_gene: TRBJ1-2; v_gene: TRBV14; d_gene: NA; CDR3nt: TGTGCCAGCAGCCAAGACTGGGCTCGTGGCTACACCTTC; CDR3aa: CASSQDWARGYTF
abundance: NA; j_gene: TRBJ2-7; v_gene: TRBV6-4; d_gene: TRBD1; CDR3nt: TGTGCCAGCAGTGACTCGGTCGGGACAGGGGGATACGAGCAGTACTTC; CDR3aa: CASSDSVGTGGYEQYF
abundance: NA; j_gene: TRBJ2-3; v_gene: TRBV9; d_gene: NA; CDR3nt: TGTGCCAGCAGCGTAAAGGTTGGAGGAGATACGCAGTATTTT; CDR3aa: CASSVKVGGDTQYF
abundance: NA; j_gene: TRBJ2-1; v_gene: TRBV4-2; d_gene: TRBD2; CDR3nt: TGTGCCAGCAGCCAAGGTCGGGCCAGGCGACTAGCGGACAATGAGCAGTTCTTC; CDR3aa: CASSQGRARRLADNEQFF
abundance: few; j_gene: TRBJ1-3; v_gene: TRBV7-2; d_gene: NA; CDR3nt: TGTGCCAGCAGCCCACAGGGTTCTGGAAACACCATATATTTT; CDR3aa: CASSPQGSGNTIYF
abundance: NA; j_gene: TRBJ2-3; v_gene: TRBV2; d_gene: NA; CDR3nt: TGTGCCAGCAGTCTGAGCACAGATACGCAGTATTTT; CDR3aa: CASSLSTDTQYF
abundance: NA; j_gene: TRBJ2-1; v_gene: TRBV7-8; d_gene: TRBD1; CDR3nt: TGTGCCAGCAGCTTATATCTGGGGACAGGGGGCGGCGAGCAGTTCTTC; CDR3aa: CASSLYLGTGGGEQFF
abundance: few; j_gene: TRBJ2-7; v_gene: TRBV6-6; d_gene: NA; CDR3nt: TGTGCCAGCAGTAAAAGTGCTAGCTACGAGCAGTACTTC; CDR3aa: CASSKSASYEQYF
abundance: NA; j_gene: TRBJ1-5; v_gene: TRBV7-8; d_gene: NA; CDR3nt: TGTGCCAGCAGCCCCTACAGGAGTGGGAATCAGCCCCAGCATTTT; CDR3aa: CASSPYRSGNQPQHF
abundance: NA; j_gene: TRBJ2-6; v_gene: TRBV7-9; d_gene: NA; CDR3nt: TGTGCCAGCAGCTTCGGGACACCCTCTGGGGCCAACGTCCTGACTTTC; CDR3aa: CASSFGTPSGANVLTF
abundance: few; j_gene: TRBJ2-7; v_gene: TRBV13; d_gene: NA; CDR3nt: TGTGCCAGCAGCTCCTTTAGGAGGAAAACCTACGAGCAGTACTTC; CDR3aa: CASSSFRRKTYEQYF
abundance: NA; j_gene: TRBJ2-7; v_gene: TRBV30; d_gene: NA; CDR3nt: TGTGCCTGGAGCCGTCTGACGGGAGTTGACGAGCAGTACTTC; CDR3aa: CAWSRLTGVDEQYF
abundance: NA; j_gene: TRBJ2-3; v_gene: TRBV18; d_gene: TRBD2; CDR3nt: TGTGCCAGCTCCCGGACTAGCGGACTGAGCACAGATACGCAGTATTTT; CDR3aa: CASSRTSGLSTDTQYF
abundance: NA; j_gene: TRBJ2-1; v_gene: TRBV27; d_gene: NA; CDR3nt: TGTGCCAGCAGTCCCAACGGGCGGGGGCCCTACAATGAGCAGTTCTTC; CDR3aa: CASSPNGRGPYNEQFF
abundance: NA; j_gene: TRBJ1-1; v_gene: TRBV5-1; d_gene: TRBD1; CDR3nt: TGCGCCAGCAGCTTGGGATTCGGACAGGGTCCCAACACTGAAGCTTTCTTT; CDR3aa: CASSLGFGQGPNTEAFF
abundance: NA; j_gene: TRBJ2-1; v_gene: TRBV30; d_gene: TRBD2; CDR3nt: TGTGCCGGAGGTAGGAGCGGGGGGCTGGGTAATGAGCAGTTCTTC; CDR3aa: CAGGRSGGLGNEQFF
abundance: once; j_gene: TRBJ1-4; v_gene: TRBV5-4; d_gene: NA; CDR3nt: TGTGCCAGCAGCTTGGGCGGCTCAACTAATGAAAAACTGTTTTTT; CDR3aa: CASSLGGSTNEKLFF
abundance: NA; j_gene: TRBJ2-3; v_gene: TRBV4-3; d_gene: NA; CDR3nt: TGCGCCAGCAGCCAAGGGGTGGGCAGGGGCACAGATACGCAGTATTTT; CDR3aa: CASSQGVGRGTDTQYF
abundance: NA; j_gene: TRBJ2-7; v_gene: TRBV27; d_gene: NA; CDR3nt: TGTGCCAGCAAACCCGCCCGGGGTTCAGGCTACGAGCAGTACTTC; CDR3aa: CASKPARGSGYEQYF
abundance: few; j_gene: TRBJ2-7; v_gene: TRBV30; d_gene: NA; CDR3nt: TGTGCCTGGAGTCTGAACTTGAACGAGCAGTACTTC; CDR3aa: CAWSLNLNEQYF
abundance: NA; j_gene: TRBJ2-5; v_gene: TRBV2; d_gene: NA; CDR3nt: TGTGCCAGCAGTGGCTCAACGGACCTGGGGGGGACCCAGTACTTC; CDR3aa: CASSGSTDLGGTQYF
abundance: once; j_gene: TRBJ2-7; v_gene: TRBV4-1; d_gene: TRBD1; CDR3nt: TGCGCCAGCAGCCAACGGGACAGCATCTCCTACGAGCAGTACTTC; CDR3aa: CASSQRDSISYEQYF
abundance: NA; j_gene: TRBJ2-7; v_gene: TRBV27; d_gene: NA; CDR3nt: TGTGCCAGCAGTCCTACGGCGACAGGCGGTTCATACGAGCAGTACTTC; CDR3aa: CASSPTATGGSYEQYF
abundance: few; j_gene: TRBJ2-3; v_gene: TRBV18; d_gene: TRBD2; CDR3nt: TGTGCCAGCTCACTCCTAGCGGGGGAGACAGATACGCAGTATTTT; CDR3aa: CASSLLAGETDTQYF
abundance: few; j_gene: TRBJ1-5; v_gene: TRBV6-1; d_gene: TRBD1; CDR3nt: TGTGCCAGCAGTGATGGAGGGGGCACAGACCAGCCCCAGCATTTT; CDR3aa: CASSDGGGTDQPQHF
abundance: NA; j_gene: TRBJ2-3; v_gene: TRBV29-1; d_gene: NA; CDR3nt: TGCAGCGTTGAGGTGACTACCGTAAATACGCAGTATTTT; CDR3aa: CSVEVTTVNTQYF
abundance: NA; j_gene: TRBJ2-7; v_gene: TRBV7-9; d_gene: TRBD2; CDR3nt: TGTGCCAGCAGATCTCGGTGGGGGGGGGACGAGCAGTACTTC; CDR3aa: CASRSRWGGDEQYF
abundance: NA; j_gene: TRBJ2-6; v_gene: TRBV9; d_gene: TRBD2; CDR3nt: TGTGCCAGCACCCTCGGGCCTAGCGGGCACTCCGGGGCCAACGTCCTGACTTTC; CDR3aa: CASTLGPSGHSGANVLTF
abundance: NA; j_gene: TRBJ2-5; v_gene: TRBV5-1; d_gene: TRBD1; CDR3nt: TGCGCCAGCAGCCCCCCGGACAGGTACCAAGAGACCCAGTACTTC; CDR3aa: CASSPPDRYQETQYF
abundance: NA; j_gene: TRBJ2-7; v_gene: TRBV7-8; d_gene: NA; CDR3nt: TGTGCCAGCAGCCCCCGGGACTCACCTTTCTACGAGCAGTACTTC; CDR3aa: CASSPRDSPFYEQYF
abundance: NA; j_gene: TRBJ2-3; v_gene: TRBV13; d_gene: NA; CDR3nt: TGTGCCAGCAGCTCAAACGAGGGAGATACGCAGTATTTT; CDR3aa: CASSSNEGDTQYF
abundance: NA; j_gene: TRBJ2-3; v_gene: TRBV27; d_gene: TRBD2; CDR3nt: TGTGCCAGCGGGCGGCGGGGGAGCACAGATACGCAGTATTTT; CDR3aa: CASGRRGSTDTQYF
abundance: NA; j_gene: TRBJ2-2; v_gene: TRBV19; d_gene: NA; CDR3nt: TGTGCCAGTAGGGGGGCAAACACCGGGGAGCTGTTTTTT; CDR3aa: CASRGANTGELFF